These T cell receptor beta chains were read from a single sample in a study of OX40 agonist ivuxolimab in advanced cancers. Repertoires were generated with immunoSEQ multiplex PCR, while TCRdb's copy carries only in-frame clones and drops some. This sample carries about 82,000 clones, about 91% of them seen once, and the ten largest clones take about 0.72%. The material sequenced was CD4+ or CD8+ T cells sorted from blood, taken in a trial of the OX40 agonist ivuxolimab. The receptors were sampled from an adult with an advanced solid tumor such as melanoma, head and neck, liver or kidney cancer. The CDR3 runs from the conserved cysteine through the conserved F or W.

>TRBV28|TRBJ2-5|13
CASSSRERETQYF
>TRBV7-2|TRBJ2-2|14
CASSLEPNTGELFF
>TRBV6-5|TRBJ2-1|15
CASSYESGSYNEQFF
>TRBV7-2|TRBJ2-7|12
CASSPSGTRQYF
>TRBV10-2|TRBJ1-1|13
CASSASGSPIRFF
>TRBV4-3|TRBJ2-3|12
CASSQELGTQYF
>TRBV7-3|TRBJ2-2|13
CASSLQSTGELFF
>TRBV6-1|TRBJ2-1|14
CASTGQGFYNEQFF
>TRBV11-2|TRBJ1-4|15
CASSYRTAGAEKLFF
>TRBV28|TRBJ2-1|17
CASSSQAGGSSYNEQFF
>TRBV11-2|TRBJ1-4|12
CASSPSVEKLFF
>TRBV5-4|TRBJ2-2|17
CASSLPSLGTGGGELFF
>TRBV5-1|TRBJ2-3|17
CASSPRGSGPSTDTQYF
>TRBV20-1|TRBJ2-7|11
CSASRSYEQYF
>TRBV28|TRBJ2-3|13
CASTTSGTDTQYF
>TRBV6-1|TRBJ2-1|13
CASLRGRVDEQFF
>TRBV4-2|TRBJ2-7|14
CASSREVLTYEQYF
>TRBV19|TRBJ2-3|16
CASSPRGAGASDTQYF
>TRBV19|TRBJ2-7|14
CASSAQTSSYEQYF
>TRBV19|TRBJ2-3|15
CASSLQQGLTDTQYF
>TRBV10-3|TRBJ2-2|19
CAIGDRERLAGGDTGELFF
>TRBV19|TRBJ2-2|18
CASSITHWAGSSTGELFF
>TRBV11-2|TRBJ2-2|14
CASSPAGGSGELFF
>TRBV5-1|TRBJ2-7|15
CASSTTRQTIYEQYF
>TRBV5-6|TRBJ2-1|13
CASSLVAVNEQFF
>TRBV28|TRBJ2-2|18
CASSPGTSGVPYTGELFF
>TRBV28|TRBJ1-4|14
CASSHQGVWEKLFF
>TRBV7-2|TRBJ2-1|12
CASSPGLVEQFF
>TRBV9|TRBJ2-3|15
CASSVAVGDLDTQYF
>TRBV7-2|TRBJ2-1|15
CASSSPGLNFGEQFF
>TRBV4-2|TRBJ2-3|13
CASSYQLADTQYF
>TRBV6-5|TRBJ1-3|15
CASSLESSSGNTIYF
>TRBV5-5|TRBJ1-5|16
CASSPLGGALNQPQHF
>TRBV5-1|TRBJ2-1|11
CASSGGNEQFF
>TRBV18|TRBJ2-5|14
CASSTRTGVETQYF
>TRBV7-8|TRBJ2-7|14
CASTQGQGWDEQYF
>TRBV5-6|TRBJ1-5|13
CASSLWQGPPQHF
>TRBV29-1|TRBJ1-3|14
CSVESGEFGNTIYF
>TRBV2|TRBJ2-2|15
CASSGVSRGTGELFF
>TRBV6-4|TRBJ2-3|15
CASSLSGSRGDTQYF
>TRBV7-9|TRBJ1-1|14
CASSLAPTGTEAFF
>TRBV19|TRBJ2-3|17
CASSIISGGSSTDTQYF
>TRBV4-3|TRBJ1-5|15
CASSQEGGGNQPQHF
>TRBV7-2|TRBJ1-2|13
CASSSQGNYGYTF
>TRBV19|TRBJ2-5|15
CASSIVRKGDETQYF
>TRBV5-6|TRBJ2-6|15
CASSLADTGANVLTF
>TRBV18|TRBJ2-3|14
CASNPDRGTDTQYF
>TRBV19|TRBJ2-5|13
CATALQGHETQYF
>TRBV27|TRBJ2-7|12
CASRRSPYEQYF
>TRBV7-3|TRBJ2-7|15
CASSLQGGSSYEQYF
>TRBV5-4|TRBJ1-5|14
CASSQQGPNQPQHF
>TRBV29-1|TRBJ2-5|12
CSVVRQGETQYF
>TRBV7-2|TRBJ2-7|14
CASVPQGASYEQYF
>TRBV29-1|TRBJ2-5|14
CSVERRNRAETQYF